The 18 T cell receptor beta chains below were found in one sample sequenced in a study of cytomegalovirus exposure and HLA in healthy donors. In the PCR, 60 Vbeta and 13 Jbeta primers were used. Only in-frame clones appear in the TCRdb table, and some are missing; sequencing was by immunoSEQ multiplex PCR. The profile shows fewer than 250,000 clones, more than 70% of them singletons. The sample taken for sequencing was PBMCs. Receptors were obtained from a man aged 35 to 55 in good health and CMV-seropositive.

The V and J genes are TRBV5-1 and TRBJ2-2; 9 nucleotides agree with TRBD1. J gave up 8 bases and V 2 bases, and 7 bases lay outside the gene matches. Germline loops: CDR1 SGHRS, CDR2 YFSETQ. CDR3 length: 15 residues. This CDR3 reads CASSFLQGATGELFF. CDR3 in DNA: TGCGCCAGCAGCTTTCTACAGGGGGCTACTGGGGAGCTGTTTTTT.

This sequence joins TRBV7-3 and TRBJ2-5; TRBD2 might be the D (7 bases). The CDR3 sequence is 16 residues long. Between the trimmed V and J ends, which lost 2 bases and 3 bases, there was a span of 16 bases. From germline, CDR1 is SGHTA and CDR2 FQGTGA. The CDR3 here is CASSLGPRGGKETQYF. In DNA, the CDR3 is TGTGCCAGCAGCTTAGGCCCGAGGGGGGGGAAAGAGACCCAGTACTTC.

The chain combines TRBV13 with TRBJ1-1, with TRBD1 identical over 7 bases. The V gene end was trimmed by 0 bases and the J gene end by 0 bases; junction bases not matched to a gene: 1. The germline V gene has CDR1 PRHDT and CDR2 FYEKMQ (reference sequence). The CDR3 sequence is 15 residues long. The CDR3 is CASSLGQGLNTEAFF. CDR3 in DNA: TGTGCCAGCAGCTTAGGACAGGGGTTGAACACTGAAGCTTTCTTT.

The rearrangement links TRBV6-6 to TRBJ2-1, with D possibly matching TRBD2 (5 bases). The germline V and J ends were trimmed by 2 bases and 4 bases, with 12 bases remaining between them. The germline V gene encodes CDR1 MNHNY and CDR2 SVGAGI (reference sequence). The CDR3 runs to 15 residues. CDR3 in amino acids: CASSYLGVPYNEQFF. The CDR3 region has the DNA TGTGCCAGCAGTTACCTCGGGGTCCCGTACAATGAGCAGTTCTTC.

CDR3: CASSIKGRWNTEAFF. CDR3 DNA sequence: TGTGCCAGTAGTATCAAGGGGCGGTGGAACACTGAAGCTTTCTTT. The chain employs TRBV19 and TRBJ1-1; possible D gene TRBD1, 5 bases. Trimming stripped 3 bases from V and 1 base from J, with 12 bases between. Germline CDR1 and CDR2: LNHDA and SQIVND (reference sequence). The length of the CDR3 is 15 residues.

V and J are TRBV2 and TRBJ2-7; 7 nucleotides line up with TRBD1. V shed 9 bases, J shed 0 bases, and the junction held 2 bases outside the gene matches. This CDR3 region has 12 residues. CDR1 SNHLY and CDR2 FYNNEI come from the germline V gene. The CDR3 is CARGQTSYEQYF. CDR3 DNA sequence: TGTGCCAGGGGACAGACCTCCTACGAGCAGTACTTC.

V is TRBV28 and J is TRBJ2-1, with 7 bases matching TRBD1. The ends lost 7 bases at V and 5 bases at J; junction bases unmatched: 5. Germline V gene data show CDR1 as MDHEN and CDR2 as SYDVKM. The CDR3 has 13 residues. The CDR3 sequence: CASIEGTDNEQFF. The CDR3 DNA is TGTGCCAGCATCGAAGGGACAGACAATGAGCAGTTCTTC.

V and J are TRBV9 and TRBJ2-1, with 12 bases lining up with TRBD2. The CDR3 consists of 16 residues. Germline CDR1 SGDLS, CDR2 YYNGEE. The V and J ends lost 0 bases and 8 bases, in that order; junction bases with no gene match: 6. The CDR3 protein is CASSVEPSGRGDEQFF. CDR3 bases: TGTGCCAGCAGCGTAGAGCCTAGCGGGAGGGGGGATGAGCAGTTCTTC.

V is TRBV6-5 and J is TRBJ2-5; the match to TRBD1 covers 8 bases. CDR1 MNHEY and CDR2 SVGAGI come from the germline V gene. The V segment lost 4 bases and the J segment 4 bases; nucleotides outside the gene matches: 5. The CDR3 sequence is 14 residues long. The CDR3 sequence: CASSLTGGRETQYF. The CDR3 DNA sequence: TGTGCCAGCAGTTTAACAGGGGGGCGAGAGACCCAGTACTTC.

The V gene is TRBV28, the J gene TRBJ2-2; TRBD2 agrees at 12 bases. The germline gives CDR1 MDHEN, CDR2 SYDVKM. The CDR3 is made up of 17 amino acids. V shed 5 bases and J 7 bases; nucleotides not matched to a gene: 11. As DNA, the CDR3 is TGTGCCAGCAGTAAGCTCCGACTAGCGGGAGAGAGCGGGGAGCTGTTTTTT. It translates to CASSKLRLAGESGELFF.

V usage is TRBV7-9 and J usage is TRBJ2-5, with D possibly being TRBD1 (6 bases). The CDR3 consists of 14 residues. V was clipped by 6 bases and J by 1 base, with 12 bases between them. CDR1 is SEHNR and CDR2 is FQNEAQ in the germline V gene (reference sequence). This chain's CDR3 is CASSPPRGQETQYF. The CDR3 DNA is TGTGCCAGCAGTCCCCCCAGGGGCCAAGAGACCCAGTACTTC. Based on the CDR3 plus reference TRBV7-9 and TRBJ2-5, the full variable domain is DTGVSQNPRHKITKRGQNVTFRCDPISEHNRLYWYRQTLGQGPEFLTYFQNEAQLEKSRLLSDRFSAERPKGSFSTLEIQRTEQGDSAMYLCASSPPRGQETQYFGPGTRLLVL.

This chain links TRBV6-5 with TRBJ2-2, with D possibly matching TRBD1 (6 bases). The CDR3 is made up of 15 amino acids. V lost 7 bases, J lost 3 bases, and 15 bases lay in between. Per germline, CDR1 MNHEY and CDR2 SVGAGI. The CDR3 region is CASTPWAGDTGELFF. In nucleotides, the CDR3 is TGTGCCAGCACCCCGTGGGCAGGGGACACCGGGGAGCTGTTTTTT.

This chain joins TRBV19 and TRBJ2-2, with 8 bases lining up with TRBD2. CDR3 size: 15 residues. Losses at the gene ends were 5 bases for V and 5 bases for J; bases not matched to a gene: 7. Germline lookup yields CDR1 LNHDA and CDR2 SQIVND (reference sequence). CDR3 bases: TGTGCCAGTAGTGTCAGCGGGAGTTGGACCGGGGAGCTGTTTTTT. This encodes CASSVSGSWTGELFF. Supplemented by reference TRBV19 and TRBJ2-2, the full variable domain reads DGGITQSPKYLFRKEGQNVTLSCEQNLNHDAMYWYRQDPGQGLRLIYYSQIVNDFQKGDIAEGYSVSREKKESFPLTVTSAQKNPTAFYLCASSVSGSWTGELFFGEGSRLTVL.

V usage is TRBV5-1 and J usage is TRBJ1-1, with D hard to call. The CDR3 has 16 residues. CDR1 SGHRS and CDR2 YFSETQ come from the germline V gene. The V end lost 4 bases, the J end lost 1 base, and 17 bases lay between the germline ends. DNA of the CDR3: TGCGCCAGCAGCCAAGGGTCACTAGGGTCGAACACTGAAGCTTTCTTT. This gives the protein CASSQGSLGSNTEAFF.

A single count supports this clone. The chain has TRBV27 and TRBJ2-1, with 10 bases lining up with TRBD2. Germline CDR1 is MNHEY and CDR2 is SMNVEV (reference sequence). With 3 bases clipped from V and 5 bases from J, the junction kept 7 bases outside the gene matches. This CDR3 has 16 amino acids. CDR3 sequence (DNA): TGTGCCAGCAGTTTCTTGACTAGCGGGCCAGACAATGAGCAGTTCTTC. It codes for CASSFLTSGPDNEQFF.

The chain carries TRBV27 and TRBJ1-3, with unresolved D. This CDR3 has 16 residues. From germline, CDR1 is MNHEY and CDR2 SMNVEV (reference sequence). The V gene lost 2 bases and the J gene lost 0 bases, with 11 bases spanning the gap. The CDR3 is CASSLGTPNSGNTIYF. CDR3 coding DNA: TGTGCCAGCAGTTTAGGTACACCGAACTCTGGAAACACCATATATTTT.

This sequence joins TRBV30 and TRBJ1-2; 10 bases agree with TRBD1. Per germline, CDR1 GTSNPN and CDR2 SVGIG (reference sequence). After removal of 4 bases from V and 5 bases from J, the junction contained 10 bases not matched to a gene. The length of the CDR3 is 15 residues. This CDR3 is CAWTFTGTGVYGYTF. Written as DNA, the CDR3 is TGTGCCTGGACCTTTACCGGGACAGGGGTATATGGCTACACCTTC.

This sequence joins TRBV19 and TRBJ1-1; perhaps TRBD1 as D (6 bases). The germline gives CDR1 LNHDA, CDR2 SQIVND (reference sequence). V lost 3 bases and J lost 1, with 15 bases in between. The CDR3 is 16 amino acids. The CDR3 coding sequence is TGTGCCAGTAGTATTTTATCGGGACAAGCGAACACTGAAGCTTTCTTT. It codes for CASSILSGQANTEAFF.